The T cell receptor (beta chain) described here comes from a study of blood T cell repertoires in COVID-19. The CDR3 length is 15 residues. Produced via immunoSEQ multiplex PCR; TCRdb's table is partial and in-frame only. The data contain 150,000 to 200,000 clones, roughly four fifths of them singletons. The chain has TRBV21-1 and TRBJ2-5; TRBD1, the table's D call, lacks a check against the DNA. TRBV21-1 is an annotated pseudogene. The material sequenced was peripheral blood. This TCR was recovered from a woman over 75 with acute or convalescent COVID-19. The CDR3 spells CASSNERQGVFAQYF. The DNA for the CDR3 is TGTGCCAGCAGCAATGAAAGACAGGGGGTCTTCGCCCAGTACTTC.